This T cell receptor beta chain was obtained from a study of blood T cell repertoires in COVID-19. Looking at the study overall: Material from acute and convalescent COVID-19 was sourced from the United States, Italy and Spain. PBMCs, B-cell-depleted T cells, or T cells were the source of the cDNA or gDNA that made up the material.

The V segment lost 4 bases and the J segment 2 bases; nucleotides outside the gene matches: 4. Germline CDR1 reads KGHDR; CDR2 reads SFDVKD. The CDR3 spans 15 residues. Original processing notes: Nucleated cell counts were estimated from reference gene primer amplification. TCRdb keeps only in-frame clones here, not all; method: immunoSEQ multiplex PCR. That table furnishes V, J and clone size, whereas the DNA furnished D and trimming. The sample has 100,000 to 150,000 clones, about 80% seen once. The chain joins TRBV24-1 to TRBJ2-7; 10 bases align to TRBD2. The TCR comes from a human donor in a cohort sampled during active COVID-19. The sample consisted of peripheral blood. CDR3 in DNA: TGTGCCACCAGTGACACTAGCGGGAACCCCTACGAGCAGTACTTC. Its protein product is CATSDTSGNPYEQYF.